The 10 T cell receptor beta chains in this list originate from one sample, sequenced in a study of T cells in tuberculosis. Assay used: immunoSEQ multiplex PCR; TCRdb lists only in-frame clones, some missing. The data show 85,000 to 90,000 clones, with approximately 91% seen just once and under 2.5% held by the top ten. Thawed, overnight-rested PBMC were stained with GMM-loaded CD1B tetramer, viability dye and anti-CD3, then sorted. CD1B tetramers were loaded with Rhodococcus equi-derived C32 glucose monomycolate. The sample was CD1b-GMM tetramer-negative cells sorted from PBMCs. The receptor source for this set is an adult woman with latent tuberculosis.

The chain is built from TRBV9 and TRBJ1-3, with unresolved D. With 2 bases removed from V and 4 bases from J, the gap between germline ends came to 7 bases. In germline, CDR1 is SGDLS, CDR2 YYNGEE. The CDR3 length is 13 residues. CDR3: CASSVPPGNTIYF. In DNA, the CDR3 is TGTGCCAGCAGCGTCCCCCCGGGAAACACCATATATTTT.

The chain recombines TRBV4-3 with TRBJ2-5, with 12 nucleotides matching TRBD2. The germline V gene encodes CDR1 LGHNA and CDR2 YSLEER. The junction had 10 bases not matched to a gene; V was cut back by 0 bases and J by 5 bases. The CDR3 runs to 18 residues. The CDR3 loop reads CASSQDLPASGGAETQYF. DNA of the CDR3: TGCGCCAGCAGCCAAGATCTCCCGGCTAGCGGGGGGGCGGAGACCCAGTACTTC.

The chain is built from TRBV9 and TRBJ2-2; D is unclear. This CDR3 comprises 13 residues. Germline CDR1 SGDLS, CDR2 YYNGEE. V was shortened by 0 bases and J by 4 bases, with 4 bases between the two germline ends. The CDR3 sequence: CASSVVSTGELFF. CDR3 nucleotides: TGTGCCAGCAGCGTAGTCAGCACCGGGGAGCTGTTTTTT.

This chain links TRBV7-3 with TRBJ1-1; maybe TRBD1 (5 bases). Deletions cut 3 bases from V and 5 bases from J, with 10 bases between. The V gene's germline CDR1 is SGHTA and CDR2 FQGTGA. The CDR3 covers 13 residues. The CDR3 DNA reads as TGTGCCAGCAGCTTTGGAGACAGAACTGAAGCTTTCTTT. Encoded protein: CASSFGDRTEAFF.

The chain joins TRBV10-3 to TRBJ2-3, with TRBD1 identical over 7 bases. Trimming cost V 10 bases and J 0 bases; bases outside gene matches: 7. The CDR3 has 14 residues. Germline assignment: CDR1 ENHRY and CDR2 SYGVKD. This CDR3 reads CATTGQFSTDTQYF. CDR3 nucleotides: TGTGCCACCACGGGACAGTTTAGCACAGATACGCAGTATTTT.

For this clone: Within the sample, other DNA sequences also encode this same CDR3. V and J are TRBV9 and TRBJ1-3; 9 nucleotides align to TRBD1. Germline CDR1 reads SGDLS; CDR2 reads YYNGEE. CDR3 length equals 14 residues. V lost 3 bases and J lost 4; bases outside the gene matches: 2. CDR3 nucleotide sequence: TGTGCCAGCAGCGAGGGACAGGGAGGAAACACCATATATTTT. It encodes CASSEGQGGNTIYF.

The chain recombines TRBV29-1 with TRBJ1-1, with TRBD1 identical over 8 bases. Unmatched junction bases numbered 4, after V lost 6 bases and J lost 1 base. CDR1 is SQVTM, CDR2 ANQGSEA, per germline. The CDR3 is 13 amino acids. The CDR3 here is CSVTGGWNTEAFF. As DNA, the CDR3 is TGCAGCGTCACAGGGGGTTGGAACACTGAAGCTTTCTTT. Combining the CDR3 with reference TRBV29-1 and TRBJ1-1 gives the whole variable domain SAVISQKPSRDICQRGTSLTIQCQVDSQVTMMFWYRQQPGQSLTLIATANQGSEATYESGFVIDKFPISRPNLTFSTLTVSNMSPEDSSIYLCSVTGGWNTEAFFGQGTRLTVV.

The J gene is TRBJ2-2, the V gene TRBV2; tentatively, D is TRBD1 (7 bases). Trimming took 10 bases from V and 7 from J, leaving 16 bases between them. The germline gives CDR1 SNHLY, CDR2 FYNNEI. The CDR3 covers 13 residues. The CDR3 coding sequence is TGTGCCACGGACCGGGGGACAGTCGGGGAGCTGTTTTTT. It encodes CATDRGTVGELFF.

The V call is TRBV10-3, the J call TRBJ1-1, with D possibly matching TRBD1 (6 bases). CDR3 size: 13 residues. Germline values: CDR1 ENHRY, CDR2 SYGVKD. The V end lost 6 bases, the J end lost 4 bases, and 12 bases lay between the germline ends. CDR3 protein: CAISGGGGTEAFF. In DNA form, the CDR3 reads TGTGCCATCAGCGGCGGGGGCGGCACTGAAGCTTTCTTT.

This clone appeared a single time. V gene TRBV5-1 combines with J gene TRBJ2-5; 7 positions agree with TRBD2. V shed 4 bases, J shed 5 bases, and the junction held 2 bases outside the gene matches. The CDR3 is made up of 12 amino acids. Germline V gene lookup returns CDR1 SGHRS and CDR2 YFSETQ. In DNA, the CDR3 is TGCGCCAGCAGCCCCGGGGGGGAGACCCAGTACTTC. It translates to CASSPGGETQYF. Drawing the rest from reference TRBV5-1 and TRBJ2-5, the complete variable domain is KAGVTQTPRYLIKTRGQQVTLSCSPISGHRSVSWYQQTPGQGLQFLFEYFSETQRNKGNFPGRFSGRQFSNSRSEMNVSTLELGDSALYLCASSPGGETQYFGPGTRLLVL.